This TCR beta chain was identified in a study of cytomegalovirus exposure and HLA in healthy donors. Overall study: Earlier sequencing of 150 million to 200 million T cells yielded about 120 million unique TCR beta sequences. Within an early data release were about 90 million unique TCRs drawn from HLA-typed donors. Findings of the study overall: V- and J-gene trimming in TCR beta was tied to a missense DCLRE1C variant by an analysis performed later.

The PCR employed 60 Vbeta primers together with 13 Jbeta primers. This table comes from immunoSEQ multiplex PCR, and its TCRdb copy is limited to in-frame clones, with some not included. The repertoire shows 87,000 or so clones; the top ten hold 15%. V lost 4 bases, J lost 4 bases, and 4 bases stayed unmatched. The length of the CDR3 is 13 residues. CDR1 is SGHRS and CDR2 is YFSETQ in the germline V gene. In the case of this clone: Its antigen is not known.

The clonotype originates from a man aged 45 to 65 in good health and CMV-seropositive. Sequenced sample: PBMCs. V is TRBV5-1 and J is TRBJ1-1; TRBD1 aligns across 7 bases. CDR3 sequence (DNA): TGCGCCAGCAGCGAAGGGACAGCCACTGAAGCTTTCTTT. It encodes CASSEGTATEAFF. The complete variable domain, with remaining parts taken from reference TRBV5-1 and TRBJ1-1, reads KAGVTQTPRYLIKTRGQQVTLSCSPISGHRSVSWYQQTPGQGLQFLFEYFSETQRNKGNFPGRFSGRQFSNSRSEMNVSTLELGDSALYLCASSEGTATEAFFGQGTRLTVV.